This T cell receptor (beta chain) derives from a study of blood T cell repertoires in COVID-19. On the study more broadly: Collection of acute and convalescent COVID-19 samples took place in the United States, Italy and Spain. PBMCs, B-cell-depleted T cells, or T cells were the source of the cDNA or gDNA that made up the material.

Methods used by the authors: By means of reference gene primer amplification, nucleated cell counts were estimated. Assay: immunoSEQ multiplex PCR; the TCRdb copy retains only in-frame clones and omits some. For V, J and clone size, that table is used; D and trimming come from the DNA. The repertoire has 270,000 or so clones, around 86% of them found once; the top ten carry 2.5% to 3%. Between the trimmed V and J ends, which lost 1 base and 2 bases, there was a span of 5 bases. This CDR3 is built from 13 residues. CDR1 and CDR2 from the germline V gene are LGHDT and YNNKEL (reference sequence). The sequenced sample was peripheral blood. This sequence was found in a woman aged 55-75 years with active or convalescent COVID-19. The V and J genes are TRBV3-1 (or the pseudogene TRBV3-2) and TRBJ2-5; unclear D gene. The DNA for the CDR3 is TGTGCCAGCAGCCAAGGCAGACAAGAGACCCAGTACTTC. This codes for CASSQGRQETQYF.